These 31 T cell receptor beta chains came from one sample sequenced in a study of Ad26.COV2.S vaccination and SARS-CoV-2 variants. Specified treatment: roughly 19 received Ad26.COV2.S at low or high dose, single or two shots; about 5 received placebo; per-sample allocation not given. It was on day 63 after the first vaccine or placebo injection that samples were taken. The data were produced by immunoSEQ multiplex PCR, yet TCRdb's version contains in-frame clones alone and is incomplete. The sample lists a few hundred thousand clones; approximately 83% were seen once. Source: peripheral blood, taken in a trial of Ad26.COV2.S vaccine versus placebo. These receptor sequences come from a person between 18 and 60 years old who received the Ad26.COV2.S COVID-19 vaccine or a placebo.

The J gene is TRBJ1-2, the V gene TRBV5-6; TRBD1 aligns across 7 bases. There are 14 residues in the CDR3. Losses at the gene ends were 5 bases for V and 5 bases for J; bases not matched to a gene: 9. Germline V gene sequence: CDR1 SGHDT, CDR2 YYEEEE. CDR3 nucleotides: TGTGCCAGCAGACCAACCGGGACAGAGTATGGCTACACCTTC. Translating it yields CASRPTGTEYGYTF.

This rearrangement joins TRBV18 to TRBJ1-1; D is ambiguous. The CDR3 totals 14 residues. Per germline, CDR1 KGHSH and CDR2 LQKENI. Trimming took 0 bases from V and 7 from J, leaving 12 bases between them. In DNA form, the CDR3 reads TGTGCCAGCTCACCACCGTCGAGGGTTTATGAAGCTTTCTTT. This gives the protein CASSPPSRVYEAFF.

The CDR3 here is CASSLRPYEQYF. CDR3 nucleotides: TGTGCCAGCAGCTTAAGACCCTACGAGCAGTACTTC. The chain is built from TRBV7-2 and TRBJ2-7; D unclear. Germline V gene sequence: CDR1 SGHTA, CDR2 FQGNSA. Trimming removed 2 bases from V and 2 bases from J, with 4 bases in between. The CDR3 length is 12 residues.

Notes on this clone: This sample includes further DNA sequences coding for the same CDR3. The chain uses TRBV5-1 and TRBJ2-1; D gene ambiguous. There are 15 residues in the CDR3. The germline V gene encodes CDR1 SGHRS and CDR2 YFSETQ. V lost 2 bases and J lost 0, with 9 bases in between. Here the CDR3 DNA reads TGCGCCAGCAGCTTAGGTGAGAGCTCCTACAATGAGCAGTTCTTC. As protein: CASSLGESSYNEQFF.

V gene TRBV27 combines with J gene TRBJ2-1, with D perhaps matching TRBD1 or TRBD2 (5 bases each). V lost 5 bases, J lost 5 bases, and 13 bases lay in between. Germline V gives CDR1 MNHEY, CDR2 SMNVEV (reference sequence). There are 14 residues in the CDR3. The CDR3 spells CASSPGTPNNEQFF. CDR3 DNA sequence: TGTGCCAGCAGTCCTGGGACGCCAAACAATGAGCAGTTCTTC.

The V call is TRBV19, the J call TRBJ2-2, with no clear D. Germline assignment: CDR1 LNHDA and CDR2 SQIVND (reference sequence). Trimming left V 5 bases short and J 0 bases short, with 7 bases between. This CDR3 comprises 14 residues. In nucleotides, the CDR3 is TGTGCCAGTAGTTCGGGCCCGAACACCGGGGAGCTGTTTTTT. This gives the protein CASSSGPNTGELFF.

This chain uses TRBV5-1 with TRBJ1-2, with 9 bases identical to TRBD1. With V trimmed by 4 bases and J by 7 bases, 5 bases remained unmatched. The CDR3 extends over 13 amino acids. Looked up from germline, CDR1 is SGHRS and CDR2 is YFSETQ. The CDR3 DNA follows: TGCGCCAGCAGCGTGGACAGGGGTCGTGGCTACACCTTC. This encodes CASSVDRGRGYTF.

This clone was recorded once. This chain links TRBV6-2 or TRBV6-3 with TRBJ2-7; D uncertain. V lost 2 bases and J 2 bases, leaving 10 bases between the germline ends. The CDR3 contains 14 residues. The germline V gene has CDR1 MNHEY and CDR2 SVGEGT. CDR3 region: CASSYHVRPYEQYF. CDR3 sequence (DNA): TGTGCCAGCAGTTACCACGTCAGACCCTACGAGCAGTACTTC.

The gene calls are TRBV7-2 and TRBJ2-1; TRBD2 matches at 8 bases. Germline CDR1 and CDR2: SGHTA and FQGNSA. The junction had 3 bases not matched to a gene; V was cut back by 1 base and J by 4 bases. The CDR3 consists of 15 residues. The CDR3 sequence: CASSLGGGKYNEQFF. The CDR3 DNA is TGTGCCAGCAGCTTAGGCGGGGGGAAGTACAATGAGCAGTTCTTC.

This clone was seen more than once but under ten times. The DNA for the CDR3 is TGTGCCAGCAGCTTAGTGAGCGGGAGTTACGAGCAGTACTTC. Encoded protein: CASSLVSGSYEQYF. The gene calls are TRBV7-9 and TRBJ2-7, with 8 positions matching TRBD2. The CDR3 has 14 amino acids. V lost 1 base to trimming and J lost 4 bases; unmatched junction nucleotides: 3. Germline V gives CDR1 SEHNR, CDR2 FQNEAQ (reference sequence).

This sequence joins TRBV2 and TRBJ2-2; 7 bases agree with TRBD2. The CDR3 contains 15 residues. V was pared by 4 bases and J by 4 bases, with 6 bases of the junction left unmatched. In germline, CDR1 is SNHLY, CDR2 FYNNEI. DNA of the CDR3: TGTGCCAGCAGTGTCATAGCGGGTCTCACCGGGGAGCTGTTTTTT. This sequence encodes CASSVIAGLTGELFF.

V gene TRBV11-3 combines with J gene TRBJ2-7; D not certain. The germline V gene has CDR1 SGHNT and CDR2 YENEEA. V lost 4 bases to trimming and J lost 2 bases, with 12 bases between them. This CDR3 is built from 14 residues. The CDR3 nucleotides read TGTGCCAGCAGCTGGCGCGGCCTTACCTACGAGCAGTACTTC. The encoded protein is CASSWRGLTYEQYF. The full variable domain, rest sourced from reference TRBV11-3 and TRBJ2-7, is EAGVVQSPRYKIIEKKQPVAFWCNPISGHNTLYWYLQNLGQGPELLIRYENEEAVDDSQLPKDRFSAERLKGVDSTLKIQPAELGDSAVYLCASSWRGLTYEQYFGPGTRLTVT.

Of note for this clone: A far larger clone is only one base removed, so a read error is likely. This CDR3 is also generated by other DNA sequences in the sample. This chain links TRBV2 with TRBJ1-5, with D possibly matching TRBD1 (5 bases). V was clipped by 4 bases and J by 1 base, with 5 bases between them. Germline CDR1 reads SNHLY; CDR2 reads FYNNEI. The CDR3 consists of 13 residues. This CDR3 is CASSGDSNQPQHF. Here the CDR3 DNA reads TGTGCCAGCAGTGGGGACAGCAATCAGCCCCAGCATTTT.

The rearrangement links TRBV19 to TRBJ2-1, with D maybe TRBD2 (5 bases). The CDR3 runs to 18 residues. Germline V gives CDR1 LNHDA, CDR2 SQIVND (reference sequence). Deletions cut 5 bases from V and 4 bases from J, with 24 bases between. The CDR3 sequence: CASSPTPPRVIAYNEQFF. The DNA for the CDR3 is TGTGCCAGTAGTCCGACGCCCCCGCGGGTGATAGCGTACAATGAGCAGTTCTTC.

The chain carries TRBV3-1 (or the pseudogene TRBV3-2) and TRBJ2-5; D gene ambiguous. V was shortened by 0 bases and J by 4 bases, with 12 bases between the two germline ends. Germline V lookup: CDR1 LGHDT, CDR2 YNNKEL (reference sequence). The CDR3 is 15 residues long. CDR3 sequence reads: CASSQDNGPGETQYF. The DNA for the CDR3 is TGTGCCAGCAGCCAAGATAACGGGCCCGGAGAGACCCAGTACTTC.

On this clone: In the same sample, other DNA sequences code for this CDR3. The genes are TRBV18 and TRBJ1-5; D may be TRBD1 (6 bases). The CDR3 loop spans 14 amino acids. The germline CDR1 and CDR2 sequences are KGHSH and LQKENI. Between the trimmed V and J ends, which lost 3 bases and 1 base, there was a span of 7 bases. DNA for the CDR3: TGTGCCAGCTCACCCGGACAGAGCAATCAGCCCCAGCATTTT. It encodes CASSPGQSNQPQHF. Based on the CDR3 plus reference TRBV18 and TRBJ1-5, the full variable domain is NAGVMQNPRHLVRRRGQEARLRCSPMKGHSHVYWYRQLPEEGLKFMVYLQKENIIDESGMPKERFSAEFPKEGPSILRIQQVVRGDSAAYFCASSPGQSNQPQHFGDGTRLSIL.

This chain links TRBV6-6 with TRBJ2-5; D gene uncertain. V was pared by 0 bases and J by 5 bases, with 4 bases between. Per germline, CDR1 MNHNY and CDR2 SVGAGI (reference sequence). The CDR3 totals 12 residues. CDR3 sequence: CASSYSRETQYF. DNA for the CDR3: TGTGCCAGCAGTTACTCCCGGGAGACCCAGTACTTC.

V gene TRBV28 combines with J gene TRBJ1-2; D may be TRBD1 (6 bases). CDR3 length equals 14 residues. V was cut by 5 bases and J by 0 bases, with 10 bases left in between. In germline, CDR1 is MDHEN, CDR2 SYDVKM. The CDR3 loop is CASSAGDTNYGYTF. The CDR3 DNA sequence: TGTGCCAGCAGTGCAGGGGATACTAACTATGGCTACACCTTC.

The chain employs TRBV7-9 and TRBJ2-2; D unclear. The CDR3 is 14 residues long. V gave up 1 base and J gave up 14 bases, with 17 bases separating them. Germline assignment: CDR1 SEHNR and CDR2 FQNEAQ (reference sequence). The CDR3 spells CASSLEAVILGLFF. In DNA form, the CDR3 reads TGTGCCAGCAGCTTAGAGGCGGTGATCCTGGGCCTGTTTTTT.

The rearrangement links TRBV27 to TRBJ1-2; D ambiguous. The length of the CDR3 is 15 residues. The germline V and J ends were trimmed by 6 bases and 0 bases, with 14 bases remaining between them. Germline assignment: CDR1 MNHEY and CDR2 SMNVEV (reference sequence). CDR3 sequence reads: CASRDLGNTNYGYTF. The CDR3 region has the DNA TGTGCCAGCAGGGACTTGGGGAACACTAACTATGGCTACACCTTC.

The CDR3 nucleotides are TGTGCCAGCAGTTACTCGATAGCGGGAGGAAGAGATACGCAGTATTTT. This gives the protein CASSYSIAGGRDTQYF. The V and J genes are TRBV6-5 and TRBJ2-3; 10 bases agree with TRBD2. The V gene end was trimmed by 0 bases and the J gene end by 5 bases; junction bases not matched to a gene: 5. Germline V CDR1 and CDR2: MNHEY, SVGAGI. This CDR3 is built from 16 residues.

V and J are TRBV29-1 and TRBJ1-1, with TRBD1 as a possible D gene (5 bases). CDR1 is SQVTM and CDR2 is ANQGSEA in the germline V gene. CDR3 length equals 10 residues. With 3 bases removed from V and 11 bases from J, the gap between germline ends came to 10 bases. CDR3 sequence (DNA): TGCAGCGTTGAGCGGGGACTCGCTTTCTTT. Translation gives CSVERGLAFF.

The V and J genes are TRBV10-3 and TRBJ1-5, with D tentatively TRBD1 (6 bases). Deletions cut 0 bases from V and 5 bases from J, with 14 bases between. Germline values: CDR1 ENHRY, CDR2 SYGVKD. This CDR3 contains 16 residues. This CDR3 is CAISESNARGDQPQHF. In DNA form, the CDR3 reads TGTGCCATCAGTGAGTCGAACGCCAGGGGCGATCAGCCCCAGCATTTT.

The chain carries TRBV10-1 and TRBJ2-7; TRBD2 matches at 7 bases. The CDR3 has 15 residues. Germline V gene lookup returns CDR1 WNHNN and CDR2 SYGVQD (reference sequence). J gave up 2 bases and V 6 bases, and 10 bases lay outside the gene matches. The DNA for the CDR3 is TGCGCCAGCAGCCCTCTGGGAGGGGAGCCCTACGAGCAGTACTTC. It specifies CASSPLGGEPYEQYF.

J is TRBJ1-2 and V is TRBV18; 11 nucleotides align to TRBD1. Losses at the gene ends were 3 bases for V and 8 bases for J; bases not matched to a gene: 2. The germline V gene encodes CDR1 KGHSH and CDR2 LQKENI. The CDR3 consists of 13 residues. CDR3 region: CASSPDRGLGYTF. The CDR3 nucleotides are TGTGCCAGCTCACCGGACAGGGGGCTAGGCTACACCTTC.

CDR3 amino acids: CASSQLSGTSGYTF. DNA of the CDR3: TGTGCCAGCAGCCAGTTGTCGGGGACGAGTGGCTACACCTTC. This rearrangement joins TRBV6-2 or TRBV6-3 to TRBJ1-2, with D perhaps matching TRBD1 (5 bases). The CDR3 covers 14 residues. Trimming removed 6 bases from V and 7 bases from J, with 18 bases in between. CDR1 is MNHEY, CDR2 SVGEGT, per germline.

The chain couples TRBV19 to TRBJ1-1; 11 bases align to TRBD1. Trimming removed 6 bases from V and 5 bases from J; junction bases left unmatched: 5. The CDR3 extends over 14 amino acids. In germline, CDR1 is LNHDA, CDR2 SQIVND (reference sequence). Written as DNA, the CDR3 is TGTGCCAGTAGCCCGGACAGGGGGCTGACTGAAGCTTTCTTT. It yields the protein CASSPDRGLTEAFF.

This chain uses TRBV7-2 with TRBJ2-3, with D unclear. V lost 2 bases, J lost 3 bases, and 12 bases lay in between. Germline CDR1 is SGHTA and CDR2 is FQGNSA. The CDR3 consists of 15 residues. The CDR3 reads CASSLRGGTTDTQYF. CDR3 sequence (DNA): TGTGCCAGCAGCTTACGCGGCGGAACAACAGATACGCAGTATTTT.

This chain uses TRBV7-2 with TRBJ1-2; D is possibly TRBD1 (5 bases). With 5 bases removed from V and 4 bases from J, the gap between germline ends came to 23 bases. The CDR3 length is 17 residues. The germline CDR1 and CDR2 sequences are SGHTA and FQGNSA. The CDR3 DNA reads TGTGCCAGCAGCGCTGGAAAGAGGGGAGGATTACCCTATGGCTACACCTTC. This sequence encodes CASSAGKRGGLPYGYTF.

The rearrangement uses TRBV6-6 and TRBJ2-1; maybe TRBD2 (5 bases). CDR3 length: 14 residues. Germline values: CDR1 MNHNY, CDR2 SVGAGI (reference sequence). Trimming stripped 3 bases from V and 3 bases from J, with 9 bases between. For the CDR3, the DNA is TGTGCCAGCAGTTATGGGGAGATCTACAATGAGCAGTTCTTC. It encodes CASSYGEIYNEQFF.

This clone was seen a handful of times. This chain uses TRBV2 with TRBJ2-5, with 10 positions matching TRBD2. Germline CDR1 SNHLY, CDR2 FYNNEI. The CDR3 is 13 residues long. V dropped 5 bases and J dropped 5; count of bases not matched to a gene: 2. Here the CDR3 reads CASSPGLAETQYF. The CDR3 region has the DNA TGTGCCAGCAGTCCGGGACTAGCGGAGACCCAGTACTTC.